Below are 26 T cell receptor beta chains sequenced from a single sample in a study of Ad26.COV2.S vaccination and SARS-CoV-2 variants (TCRdb year 2021). Receptor libraries were prepared by the immunoSEQ multiplex PCR assay. TCRdb stores this immuneACCESS table with in-frame sequences only. Part of the clones is absent; in the studies checked, under half of the shortfall reflects unresolved V genes, and no reason is known for the rest. The sample records about 350,000 clones, 65% to 90% of which are singletons. The ten largest make up about 11% of the sample. The treatment or condition tag for this specimen amounts to: approximately 18 received Ad26.COV2.S at low or high dose, single or two shots; 5 received placebo; per-sample allocation not given. For vaccine and placebo recipients, the sequenced repertoires came from samples collected on day 63 after the first injection. Sequenced material: peripheral blood, taken in a trial of Ad26.COV2.S vaccine versus placebo. Receptors originate from a person aged 18 to 59 who received the Ad26.COV2.S COVID-19 vaccine or a placebo.

The rearrangement links TRBV21-1 to TRBJ2-7; the table's D call, TRBD2, was not checked against the DNA. TRBV21-1 is shown as a pseudogene. The CDR3 extends over 13 amino acids. The CDR3 coding sequence is TGTGCCAGCAGCACCAAACTAGCGCCCGAGCAGTACTTC. Protein: CASSTKLAPEQYF.

This chain connects TRBV7-2 to TRBJ1-1, with 7 bases that match TRBD1. The CDR3 spans 14 residues. In germline, CDR1 is SGHTA, CDR2 FQGNSA. The ends lost 1 base at V and 1 base at J; junction bases unmatched: 0. Here the CDR3 DNA reads TGTGCCAGCAGCTTAGGACAGGGGAACACTGAAGCTTTCTTT. Protein product: CASSLGQGNTEAFF. Supplemented by reference TRBV7-2 and TRBJ1-1, the full variable domain reads GAGVSQSPSNKVTEKGKDVELRCDPISGHTALYWYRQSLGQGLEFLIYFQGNSAPDKSGLPSDRFSAERTGGSVSTLTIQRTQQEDSAVYLCASSLGQGNTEAFFGQGTRLTVV.

This clone was seen once. The chain carries TRBV11-2 and TRBJ1-1, with a tentative D call TRBD1 (5 bases). CDR1 is SGHAT and CDR2 is FQNNGV in the germline V gene. The CDR3 is 15 residues long. V shed 5 bases and J shed 3 bases, with 16 bases lying between them. DNA for the CDR3: TGTGCCAGCAGCCGAATTCGGGGGGGGGACACTGAAGCTTTCTTT. This sequence encodes CASSRIRGGDTEAFF.

This clone was picked up one time. The rearrangement links TRBV19 to TRBJ2-5; weak D call: TRBD1 (6 bases). The length of the CDR3 is 14 residues. V was clipped by 0 bases and J by 4 bases, with 9 bases between them. The germline V gene has CDR1 LNHDA and CDR2 SQIVND (reference sequence). CDR3 bases: TGTGCCAGTAGTATAGATGGGGGCTTAGAGACCCAGTACTTC. Translation: CASSIDGGLETQYF. Using reference TRBV19 and TRBJ2-5 for the parts outside the CDR3, the full variable domain is DGGITQSPKYLFRKEGQNVTLSCEQNLNHDAMYWYRQDPGQGLRLIYYSQIVNDFQKGDIAEGYSVSREKKESFPLTVTSAQKNPTAFYLCASSIDGGLETQYFGPGTRLLVL.

In its sample, this clone was seen a few times. The genes are TRBV3-1 (or the pseudogene TRBV3-2) and TRBJ2-7, with TRBD2 matching over 9 bases. Germline V gene data show CDR1 as LGHDT and CDR2 as YNNKEL (reference sequence). The junction had 1 base not matched to a gene; V was cut back by 4 bases and J by 0 bases. This CDR3 comprises 14 residues. The CDR3 DNA follows: TGTGCCAGCAGCCTTAGCGGGAGCTCCTACGAGCAGTACTTC. Translation gives CASSLSGSSYEQYF.

This chain's CDR3 is CASTDGTSAFNEQFF. CDR3 DNA: TGTGCCAGCACCGACGGGACTAGCGCGTTCAATGAGCAGTTCTTC. The chain joins TRBV11-3 to TRBJ2-1; 10 positions agree with TRBD2. CDR1 SGHNT and CDR2 YENEEA come from the germline V gene. V was pared by 7 bases and J by 6 bases, with 9 bases of the junction left unmatched. CDR3 length equals 15 residues.

V is TRBV7-2 and J is TRBJ2-2; D is perhaps TRBD2 (5 bases). Germline CDR1 reads SGHTA; CDR2 reads FQGNSA. The V end was cut by 5 bases, the J end by 4 bases, with 8 bases between. This CDR3 region has 13 residues. Here the CDR3 reads CASSLAGTGELFF. CDR3 DNA: TGTGCCAGCAGCCTCGCGGGCACCGGGGAGCTGTTTTTT.

The CDR3, as DNA: TGTGCCAGCTCACCAAGGATAAGGGAAGAGCAGTACTTC. This encodes CASSPRIREEQYF. The chain is built from TRBV18 and TRBJ2-7, with D unresolved. Trimming took off 2 bases at V and 7 bases at J, with 12 bases between the two ends. The CDR3 covers 13 residues. The germline CDR1 and CDR2 sequences are KGHSH and LQKENI.

The J gene is TRBJ2-7, the V gene TRBV5-6, with D maybe TRBD1 (6 bases). The CDR3 is 16 amino acids. Per the germline V gene, CDR1 is SGHDT and CDR2 is YYEEEE. The V end was cut by 4 bases, the J end by 6 bases, with 23 bases between. In DNA form, the CDR3 reads TGTGCCAGCAGCGGGGCTATTGTCACAGGGAATCGCGAGCAGTACTTC. Translated: CASSGAIVTGNREQYF.

This chain uses TRBV27 with TRBJ2-7; possible D gene TRBD1, 5 bases. This CDR3 has 13 amino acids. V dropped 5 bases and J dropped 3 bases, with 11 bases sitting between them. Germline V gene data show CDR1 as MNHEY and CDR2 as SMNVEV (reference sequence). The CDR3 nucleotides read TGTGCCAGCAGTCAACCCAGGGACTACGAGCAGTACTTC. This sequence encodes CASSQPRDYEQYF.

The V gene is TRBV5-4, the J gene TRBJ1-6; D is unclear. Trimming shortened V by 3 bases and J by 7 bases, and 11 bases separated the two germline ends. The CDR3 has 14 amino acids. Germline assignment: CDR1 SGHNT and CDR2 YYREEE (reference sequence). The CDR3 here is CASSSFGVNSPLHF. CDR3 nucleotides: TGTGCCAGCAGCTCATTCGGGGTCAATTCACCCCTCCACTTT.

V is TRBV5-4 and J is TRBJ2-2; no clear D gene. Trimming removed 1 base at V and 5 bases at J, with 12 bases between. CDR3 length: 15 amino acids. Germline V gene sequence: CDR1 SGHNT, CDR2 YYREEE (reference sequence). CDR3 DNA sequence: TGTGCCAGCAGCTTGTTTGGGCGAGAAACCGGGGAGCTGTTTTTT. This encodes CASSLFGRETGELFF.

The chain employs TRBV7-6 and TRBJ1-1; 8 nucleotides align to TRBD1. V shed 1 base and J 5 bases; nucleotides not matched to a gene: 3. This CDR3 has 14 amino acids. Germline assignment: CDR1 SGHVS and CDR2 FNYEAQ. The chain's CDR3 is CASSLGDRLTEAFF. The CDR3 coding sequence is TGTGCCAGCAGCTTAGGGGACAGGTTAACTGAAGCTTTCTTT.

The chain employs TRBV28 and TRBJ1-2; D gene uncertain. Trimming shortened V by 5 bases and J by 3 bases, and 7 bases separated the two germline ends. Germline CDR1 is MDHEN and CDR2 is SYDVKM. The CDR3 extends over 12 amino acids. The CDR3 sequence is CASSDLDYGYTF. The CDR3 coding sequence is TGTGCCAGCAGTGACTTAGACTATGGCTACACCTTC.

The CDR3 region has the DNA TGCAGCGTTGAAGAACTATCGAACACTGAAGCTTTCTTT. Its protein is CSVEELSNTEAFF. This rearrangement joins TRBV29-1 to TRBJ1-1, with D unresolved. The CDR3 length is 13 residues. Germline V lookup: CDR1 SQVTM, CDR2 ANQGSEA. The V gene lost 0 bases and the J gene lost 1 base, with 6 bases spanning the gap.

The chain employs TRBV9 and TRBJ1-2; D gene unclear. From germline, CDR1 is SGDLS and CDR2 YYNGEE. V lost 0 bases to trimming and J lost 1 base, with 7 bases between them. There are 14 residues in the CDR3. For the CDR3, the DNA is TGTGCCAGCAGCGTAGCGGGGAATAACTATGGCTACACCTTC. Translation gives CASSVAGNNYGYTF.

The chain joins TRBV5-1 to TRBJ1-2; D is ambiguous. Trimming pared 3 bases from V and 5 bases from J, leaving 14 bases between. CDR1 SGHRS and CDR2 YFSETQ come from the germline V gene. The CDR3 spans 14 residues. The CDR3 protein is CASSSMEGRYGYTF. The DNA of the CDR3 is TGCGCCAGCAGCTCAATGGAAGGGAGATATGGCTACACCTTC.

The gene calls are TRBV3-1 (or the pseudogene TRBV3-2) and TRBJ2-2, with D possibly called TRBD1 or TRBD2 (5 bases each). V dropped 4 bases and J dropped 13 bases, with 13 bases sitting between them. The CDR3 runs 12 residues. Germline CDR1 LGHDT, CDR2 YNNKEL (reference sequence). CDR3 in amino acids: CASSLQGAGLFF. In DNA form, the CDR3 reads TGTGCCAGCAGCCTTCAGGGTGCGGGGCTGTTTTTT.

V is TRBV6-5 and J is TRBJ1-2, with no clear D. The V gene lost 2 bases and the J gene lost 6 bases, with 1 base spanning the gap. CDR1 and CDR2 (germline): MNHEY, SVGAGI. This CDR3 has 10 residues. DNA of the CDR3: TGTGCCAGCAGTTACGATGGCTACACCTTC. Translation: CASSYDGYTF.

The V call is TRBV11-2, the J call TRBJ1-1; D unresolved. CDR1 SGHAT and CDR2 FQNNGV come from the germline V gene. Trimming cost V 5 bases and J 1 base, with 8 bases left between them. The CDR3 runs to 13 residues. The CDR3 spells CASSRDGNTEAFF. The DNA of the CDR3 is TGTGCCAGCAGCCGCGACGGGAACACTGAAGCTTTCTTT.

The chain employs TRBV9 and TRBJ1-4; D is unresolved. Germline CDR1 SGDLS, CDR2 YYNGEE. CDR3 length: 16 amino acids. Trimming pared 4 bases from V and 0 bases from J, leaving 13 bases between. CDR3 residues: CASSFSYASTNEKLFF. CDR3 DNA: TGTGCCAGCAGCTTCTCTTACGCTTCAACTAATGAAAAACTGTTTTTT.

This clone appeared a single time. The chain couples TRBV5-6 to TRBJ1-6; 8 bases are shared with TRBD1. The trim removed 0 bases at V and 9 bases at J, leaving 5 bases unmatched. Germline V gene lookup returns CDR1 SGHDT and CDR2 YYEEEE. This CDR3 comprises 15 residues. The CDR3: CASSLGTGNGSPLHF. The DNA of the CDR3 is TGTGCCAGCAGCTTGGGGACAGGGAATGGTTCACCCCTCCACTTT.

The gene calls are TRBV9 and TRBJ2-2; TRBD2 aligns across 7 bases. The CDR3 runs to 14 residues. Trimming at V came to 4 bases and at J to 4 bases, leaving 4 bases not matched to a gene. Germline assignment: CDR1 SGDLS and CDR2 YYNGEE. Here the CDR3 reads CASSLSGATGELFF. The CDR3 DNA follows: TGTGCCAGCAGCTTGAGCGGGGCCACCGGGGAGCTGTTTTTT.

The rearrangement joins TRBV6-2 or TRBV6-3 to TRBJ2-1, with 7 bases lining up with TRBD2. Germline loops: CDR1 MNHEY, CDR2 SVGEGT. The junction had 9 bases not matched to a gene; V was cut back by 6 bases and J by 4 bases. This CDR3 spans 15 amino acids. The chain's CDR3 is CASSPGLAEYNEQFF. The CDR3 DNA sequence: TGTGCCAGCAGCCCGGGCCTAGCGGAGTACAATGAGCAGTTCTTC.

V and J are TRBV4-3 and TRBJ2-1, with D possibly matching TRBD1 (6 bases). This CDR3 is built from 15 residues. V lost 0 bases and J 7 bases, leaving 13 bases between the germline ends. CDR1 is LGHNA, CDR2 YSLEER, per germline. The CDR3 coding sequence is TGCGCCAGCAGCCAAGACAGGGGCCCCGAGAATGAGCAGTTCTTC. Translation gives CASSQDRGPENEQFF.

The rearrangement links TRBV10-3 to TRBJ1-1; D is ambiguous. The CDR3 consists of 12 residues. The germline V gene has CDR1 ENHRY and CDR2 SYGVKD. Between the trimmed V and J ends, which lost 2 bases and 0 bases, there was a span of 1 base. DNA of the CDR3: TGTGCCATCAGTGAGATGAACACTGAAGCTTTCTTT. As protein: CAISEMNTEAFF.